This T cell receptor (beta chain) was sequenced during a study of T cells in Graves' hyperthyroidism and ophthalmopathy (dated by TCRdb to between 2018 and 2020). Concerning the study at large: Peripheral blood was sampled at the time of initial diagnosis, prior to any treatment. To identify TCR V-J signatures that set the groups apart, the researchers used a discovery cohort of roughly 100 patients, made up of around 40 with Graves' ophthalmopathy and about 60 with stable Graves' hyperthyroidism. Prospective prediction of ophthalmopathy was tested in an independent validation cohort of 18 to 20 hyperthyroidism patients and roughly 16 patients who later progressed to ophthalmopathy. The approximately 98 discovery patients were randomly divided into training and test sets at a 7:3 ratio. The study also compared thyroid tissue and blood T-cell repertoires from five or six Graves' hyperthyroidism patients. After blood sampling, hyperthyroidism patients were treated with methimazole at a starting dose of 30 mg daily, and ophthalmopathy patients were treated with high-dose intravenous methylprednisolone. The paper reports TCR Vbeta CDR3 sequencing of approximately 140 peripheral blood samples: some 44 ophthalmopathy, over 70 hyperthyroidism and approximately 17 progressor patients.

What the study reported, not specific to this receptor: Sample size was not statistically predetermined, and blinding of investigators to group allocation was not performed. Most expanded thyroid clonotypes (frequency above 0.001) were also detected in blood, suggesting blood repertoires may reflect thyroid immune responses. In cross-validation, a model built on a 13 V-J signature told ophthalmopathy apart from stable hyperthyroidism with approximately 91% sensitivity and roughly 82% specificity, and in testing the same model reached 80%/75%. In validation, the model predicted progression to ophthalmopathy with approximately 69% sensitivity and roughly 72% specificity, a median of around 6.6 months before onset.

The TCR beta CDR3 regions were amplified from RNA transcripts. A first-round RT-PCR of the TCR CDR3 used the HTBI primer set with the Qiagen OneStep RT-PCR kit. The libraries were constructed in a second round of multiplex PCR and then size-selected and purified. Libraries were sequenced paired-end with 100 bp reads on an Illumina HiSeq2000. Under the source paper's analysis protocol: SOAPnuke was used to process the raw data, removing reads that contained adapters or uncalled bases, had a mean Phred below 15, or lacked an exact match to the constant primer or identifier. COPE v1.2.5 was used to merge the high-quality paired reads, and each unique nucleotide sequence was defined as a clonotype. MiTCR v1.1 was used to align the clonotypes against IMGT TRBV, TRBD and TRBJ reference segments. The analysis included only V-J combinations with a frequency above 0.0001, which together covered 99.2% of the repertoires. The TCS score was defined as F50 (clonal expansion) divided by E x V (chaos), with BLOSUM62-based TCRdist calculated between CDR3 peptides within each V-J. Welch's t-statistics and random forest reduced roughly 500 V-J features to 13, which were used in a naive Bayes classifier (R e1071). TCRdb reprocessed the public reads (quality trimming at Q25 with fastp, clone calling with MiXCR) and kept in-frame beta chains. Entries that share a CDR3 protein sequence are merged under the most common genes and DNA. The V and J calls reflect TCRdb's pipeline rather than the authors' work. This sample gives about 210,000 distinct CDR3 sequences in total; roughly a sixth of them show up just once. Under 65% of the sample is in the top ten clones.

A patient counted as having stable Graves' hyperthyroidism if no progression to ophthalmopathy occurred over 18 months of follow-up. Hyperthyroidism patients were newly diagnosed, with disease duration under 2 months, and aged 18 to 65 years. Any patient with an uncontrolled infection, another autoimmune disease, pregnancy or lactation was excluded. Clinical symptoms, serum thyroxine and TRAb, thyroid ultrasound, and orbital computed tomography formed the basis for the diagnoses. PBMCs were separated from around 9.1 ml of fresh peripheral blood using Ficoll-Paque density gradient centrifugation. Total RNA was extracted using Trizol reagent, and RNA quality was assessed on an Agilent 2100 Bioanalyzer. Trimming removed 3 bases from V and 9 bases from J, leaving 12 bases between the germline ends. The CDR3 runs 13 residues from the cysteine to the phenylalanine. CDR3 DNA only is kept here, 39 bases in frame from base 1.

This clonotype was recorded many times. This receptor's antigen is unknown. Base qualities are not at hand, and no much larger clone is one base apart. The source of this sequence is a man aged 45-60 years with Graves' hyperthyroidism. Input material: blood. The sequence joins TRBV12-3 or TRBV12-4 to TRBJ2-1; there is no confident call for the D gene. In nucleotides, the sequence is TGTGCCAGCAGTTTCTGGTCAAGACCTGAGCAGTTCTTC. Translated, it reads CASSFWSRPEQFF.